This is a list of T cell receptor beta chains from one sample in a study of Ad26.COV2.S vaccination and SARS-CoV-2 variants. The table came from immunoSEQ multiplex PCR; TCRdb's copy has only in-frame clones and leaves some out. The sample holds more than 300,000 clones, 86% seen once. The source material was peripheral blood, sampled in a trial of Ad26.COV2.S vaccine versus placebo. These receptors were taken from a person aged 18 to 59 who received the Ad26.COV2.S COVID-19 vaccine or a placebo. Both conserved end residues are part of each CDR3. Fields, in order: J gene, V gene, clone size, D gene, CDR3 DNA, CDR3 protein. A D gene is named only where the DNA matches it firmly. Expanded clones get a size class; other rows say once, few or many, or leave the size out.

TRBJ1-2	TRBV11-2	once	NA	TGTGCCAGCAGCTTAGATTACGGTCCCGACAACTATGGCTACACCTTC	CASSLDYGPDNYGYTF
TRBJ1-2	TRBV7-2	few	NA	TGTGCCAGCAGCTTAGACCGAGGGGGCTACACCTTC	CASSLDRGGYTF
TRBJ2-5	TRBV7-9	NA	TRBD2	TGTGCCAGCAGCCTAATAGCGGGGGGGACAGAGACCCAGTACTTC	CASSLIAGGTETQYF
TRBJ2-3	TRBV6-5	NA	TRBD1	TGTGCCAGCAGTTACGCGACAGGGAAGGGCACAGATACGCAGTATTTT	CASSYATGKGTDTQYF
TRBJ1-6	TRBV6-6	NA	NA	TGTGCCAGCAGTCCCGTCGGGCTGAATTCACCCCTCCACTTT	CASSPVGLNSPLHF
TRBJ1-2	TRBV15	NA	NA	TGTGCCACCGGCGCTCGGGGGCTCTATGGCTACACCTTC	CATGARGLYGYTF
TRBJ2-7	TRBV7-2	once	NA	TGTGCCAGCAGCTTGTCCCCGGGACGGATATACGAGCAGTACTTC	CASSLSPGRIYEQYF
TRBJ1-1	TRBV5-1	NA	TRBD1	TGCGCCAGCAGTTTTGCAACCCTGACAGGGTCCGAGGTCGGCAAACTTTTCACTGAAGCTTTCTTT	CASSFATLTGSEVGKLFTEAFF
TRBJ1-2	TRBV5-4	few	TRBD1	TGTGCCAGCAGCGCGGGACAGGGAGGTTATGGCTACACCTTC	CASSAGQGGYGYTF
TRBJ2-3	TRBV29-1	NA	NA	TGCAGCGTTGGAAACAGGGGGGGTAGCCCAGATACGCAGTATTTT	CSVGNRGGSPDTQYF
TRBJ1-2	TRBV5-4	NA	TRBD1	TGTGCCAGCAGCCGCGACAGGGAAGGTGGCTACACCTTC	CASSRDREGGYTF
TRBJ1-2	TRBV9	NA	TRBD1	TGTGCCAGCAGCATCCGGCCGGGACAGGGAGAAGGTGGCTACACCTTC	CASSIRPGQGEGGYTF
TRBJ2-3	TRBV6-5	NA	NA	TGTGCCAGCAGTTACGGCAGCGGCGCCCTGGATACGCAGTATTTT	CASSYGSGALDTQYF
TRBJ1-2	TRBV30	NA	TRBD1	TGTGCCTGGAGGTTGAGGACAGGCGTCGAACCACTCTATGGCTACACCTTC	CAWRLRTGVEPLYGYTF
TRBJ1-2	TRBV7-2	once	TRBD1	TGTGCCAGCAGCTTTACAGGGGACAACTATGGCTACACCTTC	CASSFTGDNYGYTF
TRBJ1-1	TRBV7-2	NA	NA	TGTGCCAGCAGCTTATCCAGTGTGAATACTGAAGCTTTCTTT	CASSLSSVNTEAFF
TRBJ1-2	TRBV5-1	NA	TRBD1	TGCGCCAGCAGCTTGGCCGACAGGGTATATGGCTACACCTTC	CASSLADRVYGYTF